Listed below are T cell receptor beta chains from one sample, sequenced in a study of blood T cell repertoires in COVID-19. Assay: immunoSEQ multiplex PCR; the TCRdb copy retains only in-frame clones and omits some. The data hold about 73,000 clones, with 80% to 85% observed a single time. The sequenced material came from peripheral blood. The source of these receptors is a human donor in a cohort sampled during active COVID-19. The CDR3 runs from the conserved cysteine through the conserved F or W. The order of the fields is D gene, J gene, clone size, V gene, CDR3 DNA, CDR3 protein. The D gene is left open where the match is weak. Where a row states a size, it is once, few, many or the class of an expanded clone; other rows omit it.

>.|TRBJ2-1|.|TRBV20-1
TGCAGTGCTAGTACTGTCCCATTAAACAATGAGCAGTTCTTC
CSASTVPLNNEQFF
>.|TRBJ2-7|.|TRBV7-9
TGTGCCAGCAGCCCTGACAGGCCCTCCTACGAGCAGTACTTC
CASSPDRPSYEQYF
>TRBD1|TRBJ1-5|.|TRBV6-6
TGTGCCAGCAGTGACAGGGGGCCTCAGCCCCAGCATTTT
CASSDRGPQPQHF
>TRBD2|TRBJ2-3|few|TRBV7-2
TGTGCCAGCAGCTTAGGGGTGAGCGGGGGGTCCACAGATACGCAGTATTTT
CASSLGVSGGSTDTQYF
>TRBD2|TRBJ2-3|.|TRBV10-3
TGTGCCATCACCGCTAGCGGGGGCACAGATACGCAGTATTTT
CAITASGGTDTQYF
>TRBD1|TRBJ1-6|.|TRBV3-1/TRBV3-2
TGTGCCAGCAGCTTGGACAGGGTATTGTCACCCCTCCACTTT
CASSLDRVLSPLHF
>TRBD2|TRBJ2-2|.|TRBV5-6
TGTGCCAGCAGCTGGATTCTAGCGGGGGTTGACACCGGGGAGCTGTTTTTT
CASSWILAGVDTGELFF
>TRBD2|TRBJ2-5|.|TRBV9
TGTGCCAGCAGCGCTCGGACTAGCGGGGGGACCCAGTACTTC
CASSARTSGGTQYF
>TRBD2|TRBJ2-3|once|TRBV5-4
TGTGCCAGCAGCTTGGGGCGGTCGGGGGGGCCTCGGGGCACAGATACGCAGTATTTT
CASSLGRSGGPRGTDTQYF
>.|TRBJ2-3|few|TRBV19
TGTGCCAGTAGTATAGTGGGGACTAGCACAGATACGCAGTATTTT
CASSIVGTSTDTQYF
>.|TRBJ1-2|.|TRBV4-1
TGCGCCAGCAGCCAAGATCACCGGGAGGGCTATGGCTACACCTTC
CASSQDHREGYGYTF
>TRBD1|TRBJ2-3|.|TRBV6-5
TGTGCCAGCAGGCCAGCCCGACAGGGGGCAGATACGCAGTATTTT
CASRPARQGADTQYF
>TRBD2|TRBJ2-7|.|TRBV29-1
TGCAGCGCGGGGGGGGGATACGAGCAGTACTTC
CSAGGGYEQYF
>TRBD1|TRBJ2-3|.|TRBV11-1
TGTGCCAGCAGGACAGGGGGGAGTAGCACAGATACGCAGTATTTT
CASRTGGSSTDTQYF
>TRBD1|TRBJ1-6|.|TRBV6-5
TGTGCCAGCAGTTACTCTGCAGGGGGCTTTGATTCACCCCTCCACTTT
CASSYSAGGFDSPLHF
>TRBD2|TRBJ2-6|.|TRBV2
TGTGCCAGCAGCCCGGGAGGGGCGCTCGGGGCCAACGTCCTGACTTTC
CASSPGGALGANVLTF
>TRBD1|TRBJ2-7|.|TRBV18
TGTGCCAGCTCACCACCAGGGGGCGTTCCCGAGCAGTACTTC
CASSPPGGVPEQYF
>.|TRBJ1-5|.|TRBV7-9
TGTGCCACCGGGGGGTTGGAGCCCCAGCATTTT
CATGGLEPQHF
>TRBD1|TRBJ1-1|.|TRBV6-6
TGTGCCAGCAGTTACACGACAGGGTCGGACTCTGAAGCTTTCTTT
CASSYTTGSDSEAFF
>TRBD1|TRBJ2-7|once|TRBV18
TGTGCCAGCTCACCAGACAGGGACTCCTACGAGCAGTACTTC
CASSPDRDSYEQYF
>.|TRBJ2-1|.|TRBV2
TGTGCCAGCAGTGATGGGGTATGGGGGGTTGAAAACAATGAGCAGTTCTTC
CASSDGVWGVENNEQFF
>TRBD1|TRBJ1-1|.|TRBV25-1
TGTGCCAGCAGTGAATCGACAGGGAGAGGGTCTGAAGCTTTCTTT
CASSESTGRGSEAFF
>TRBD1|TRBJ2-5|once|TRBV11-2
TGTGCCAGCAGCGTGGGACAGACCCAAGAGACCCAGTACTTC
CASSVGQTQETQYF
>TRBD2|TRBJ2-7|.|TRBV28
TGTGCCAGCAGTTCGGGGGGGGTCCCGAGCTCCTACGAGCAGTACTTC
CASSSGGVPSSYEQYF
>TRBD2|TRBJ2-1|.|TRBV24-1
TGTGCCACCAGTGCTACTAGGACTAGCGGGGGGGCGGATGAGCAGTTCTTC
CATSATRTSGGADEQFF
>.|TRBJ2-1|once|TRBV10-2
TGCGCCAGCAGTTCCGGCCGGGGGTATAATGAGCAGTTCTTC
CASSSGRGYNEQFF
>.|TRBJ2-5|.|TRBV6-5
TGTGCCAGCCGCTTTCGGACAGTTATTCAAGAGACCCAGTACTTC
CASRFRTVIQETQYF
>.|TRBJ2-7|.|TRBV11-2
TGTGCCAGCAGCTTTGGGGACATTTCCTACGAGCAGTACTTC
CASSFGDISYEQYF
>.|TRBJ2-5|.|TRBV5-1
TGCGCCAGCAGCTTGGAGGGGCGGTGGGCCCAGTACTTC
CASSLEGRWAQYF